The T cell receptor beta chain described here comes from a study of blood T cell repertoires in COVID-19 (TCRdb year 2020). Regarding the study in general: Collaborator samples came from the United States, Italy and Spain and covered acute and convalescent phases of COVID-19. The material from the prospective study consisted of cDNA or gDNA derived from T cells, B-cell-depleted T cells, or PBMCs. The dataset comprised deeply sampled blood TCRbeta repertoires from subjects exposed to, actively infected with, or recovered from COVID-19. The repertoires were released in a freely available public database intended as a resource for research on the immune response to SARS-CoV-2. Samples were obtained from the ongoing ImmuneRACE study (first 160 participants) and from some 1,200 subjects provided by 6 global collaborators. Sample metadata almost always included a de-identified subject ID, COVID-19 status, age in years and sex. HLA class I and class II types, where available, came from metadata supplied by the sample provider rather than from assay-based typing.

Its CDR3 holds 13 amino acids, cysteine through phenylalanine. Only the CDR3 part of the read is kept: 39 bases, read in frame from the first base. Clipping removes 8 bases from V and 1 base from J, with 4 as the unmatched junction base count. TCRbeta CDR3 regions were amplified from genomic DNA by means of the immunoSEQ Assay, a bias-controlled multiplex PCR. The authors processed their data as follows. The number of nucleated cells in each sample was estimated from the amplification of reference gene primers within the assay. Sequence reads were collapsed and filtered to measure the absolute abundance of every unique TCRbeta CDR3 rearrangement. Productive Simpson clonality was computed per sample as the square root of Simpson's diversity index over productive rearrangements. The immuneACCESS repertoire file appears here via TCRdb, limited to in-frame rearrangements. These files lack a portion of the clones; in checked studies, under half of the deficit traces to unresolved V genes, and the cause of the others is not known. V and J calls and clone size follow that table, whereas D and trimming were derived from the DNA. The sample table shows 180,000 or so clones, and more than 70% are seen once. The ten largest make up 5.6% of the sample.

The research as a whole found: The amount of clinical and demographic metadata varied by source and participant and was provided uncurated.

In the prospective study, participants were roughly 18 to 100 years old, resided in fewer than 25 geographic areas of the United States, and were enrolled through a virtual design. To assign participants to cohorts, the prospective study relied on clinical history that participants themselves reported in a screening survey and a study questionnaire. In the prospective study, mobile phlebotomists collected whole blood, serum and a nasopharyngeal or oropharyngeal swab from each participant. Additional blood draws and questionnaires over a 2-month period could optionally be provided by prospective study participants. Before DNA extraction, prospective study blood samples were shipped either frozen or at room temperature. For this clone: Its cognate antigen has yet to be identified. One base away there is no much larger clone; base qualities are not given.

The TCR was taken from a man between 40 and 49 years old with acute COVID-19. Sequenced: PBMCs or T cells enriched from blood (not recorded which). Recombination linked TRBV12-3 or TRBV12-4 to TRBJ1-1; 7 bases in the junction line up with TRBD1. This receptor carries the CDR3 CASSRTGNTEAFF. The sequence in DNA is TGTGCCAGCTCTAGGACAGGGAACACTGAAGCTTTCTTT.